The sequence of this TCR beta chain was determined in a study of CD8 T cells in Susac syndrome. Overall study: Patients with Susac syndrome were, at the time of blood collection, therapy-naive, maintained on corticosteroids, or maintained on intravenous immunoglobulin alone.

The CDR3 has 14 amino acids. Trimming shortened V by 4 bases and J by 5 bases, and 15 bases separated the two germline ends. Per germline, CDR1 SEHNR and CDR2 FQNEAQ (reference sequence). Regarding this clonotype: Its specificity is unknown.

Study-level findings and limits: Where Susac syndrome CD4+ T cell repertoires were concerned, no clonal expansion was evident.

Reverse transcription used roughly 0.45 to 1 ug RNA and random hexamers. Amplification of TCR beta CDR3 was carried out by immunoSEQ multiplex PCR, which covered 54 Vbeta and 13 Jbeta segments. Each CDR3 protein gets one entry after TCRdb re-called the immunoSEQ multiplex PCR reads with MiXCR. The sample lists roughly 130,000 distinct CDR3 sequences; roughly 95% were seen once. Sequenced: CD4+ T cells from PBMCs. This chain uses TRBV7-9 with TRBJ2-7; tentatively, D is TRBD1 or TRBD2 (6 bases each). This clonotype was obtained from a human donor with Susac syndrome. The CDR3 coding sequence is TGTGCCAGCAGCTCTAGAGGGGGGATACACGAGCAGTACTTC. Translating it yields CASSSRGGIHEQYF.